What follows is one T cell receptor beta chain and its context. The antigen is unknown. Germline V lookup: CDR1 MNHEY, CDR2 SVGEGT. This CDR3 is built from 13 residues. J lost 9 bases, V lost 5 bases, and 7 bases had no gene match. TCRdb called the 5' RACE reads again in MiXCR, with one record for every CDR3 protein. Altogether some 790,000 distinct CDR3 sequences are present, around a sixth being singletons, with the ten largest covering over 10%. The sample is drawn from a study of identical twins. Study-level points and caveats: Insertions were fewer in abundant cord blood beta clonotypes, whereas memory repertoires showed none of this pattern.

These data were also filed under a second study, of T cells expressing NK-cell markers. That investigation notes: Once again these clonotypes came out on top in the CD3+CD56-NKG2C+ fraction of a few donors.

What was sequenced was PBMCs. This TCR was sampled from a woman between 18 and 29 years old in good health. The chain combines TRBV6-2 or TRBV6-3 with TRBJ2-1, with TRBD2 matching 7 bases. As DNA, the CDR3 is TGTGCCAGCAGTGCGACTAGCCGCGGTGAGCAGTTCTTC. Translated: CASSATSRGEQFF.